These T cell receptor beta chains were read from a single sample in a study of shared clonotypes between healthy human individuals. Repertoires were generated with immunoSEQ multiplex PCR, while TCRdb's copy carries only in-frame clones and drops some. The sample records 2,100,000 or so clones, nearly 97% being singletons. Sequenced material: naive CD4+ T cells sorted from blood. The source of these receptors is a man between 18 and 29 years old in good health. The CDR3 runs from the conserved cysteine through the conserved F or W. D genes are given only for firm matches. A clone size is listed for some rows: how often the clone was seen (once, few, many), or a class if it is expanded.

v_gene	d_gene	j_gene	abundance	CDR3nt	CDR3aa
TRBV7-2	-	TRBJ2-3	-	TGTGCCAGCAGCTTAGTGGTCCAGCTATTAACAGATACGCAGTATTTT	CASSLVVQLLTDTQYF
TRBV7-2	-	TRBJ1-2	-	TGTGCCAGCAGCACCCTTCTGGACTCGGGAGGCTACACCTTC	CASSTLLDSGGYTF
TRBV30	-	TRBJ2-7	once	TGTGCCTGGAGGGGTAAATACGAGCAGTACTTC	CAWRGKYEQYF
TRBV6-1	-	TRBJ2-2	-	TGTGCCAGCATCCGGGTATCAGGGGTCACCGGGGAGCTGTTTTTT	CASIRVSGVTGELFF
TRBV5-1	-	TRBJ1-4	-	TGCGCCAGCAGCTCCTCCGGGACACAGAATGAAAAACTGTTTTTT	CASSSSGTQNEKLFF
TRBV7-9	TRBD1	TRBJ2-7	-	TGTGCCAGCAGCGAGGGACAGGCCCTCTCCTACGAGCAGTACTTC	CASSEGQALSYEQYF
TRBV4-2	-	TRBJ1-4	-	TGTGCCAGCAGCCAAGTAGGTATGACCCCCGGTGAAAAACTGTTTTTT	CASSQVGMTPGEKLFF
TRBV28	TRBD1	TRBJ2-1	-	TGTGCCAGCAGTTCGACCCGGGACAGCCACTACAATGAGCAGTTCTTC	CASSSTRDSHYNEQFF
TRBV30	-	TRBJ2-7	-	TGTGCCTGGGACCTCGGGAGCTCCTACGAGCAGTACTTC	CAWDLGSSYEQYF
TRBV5-1	TRBD1	TRBJ2-3	-	TGCGCCAGCAGCGGGACAGGGGCGGCAGATACGCAGTATTTT	CASSGTGAADTQYF
TRBV18	TRBD2	TRBJ2-7	-	TGTGCCAGCTCCTACATGGCGGGGGGTCCCTACGAGCAGTACTTC	CASSYMAGGPYEQYF